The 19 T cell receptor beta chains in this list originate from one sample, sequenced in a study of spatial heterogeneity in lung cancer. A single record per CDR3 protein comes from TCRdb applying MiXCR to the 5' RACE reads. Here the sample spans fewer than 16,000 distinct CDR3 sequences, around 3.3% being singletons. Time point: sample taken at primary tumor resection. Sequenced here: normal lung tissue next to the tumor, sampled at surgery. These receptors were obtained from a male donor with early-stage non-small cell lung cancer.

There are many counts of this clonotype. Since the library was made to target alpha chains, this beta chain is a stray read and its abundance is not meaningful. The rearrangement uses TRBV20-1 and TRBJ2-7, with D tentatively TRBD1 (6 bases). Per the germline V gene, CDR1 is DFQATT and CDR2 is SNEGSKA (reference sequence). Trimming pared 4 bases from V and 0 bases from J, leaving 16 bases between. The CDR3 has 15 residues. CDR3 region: CSATTTRGGSYEQYF. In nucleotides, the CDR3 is TGCAGTGCTACAACCACCCGAGGGGGCTCCTACGAGCAGTACTTC.

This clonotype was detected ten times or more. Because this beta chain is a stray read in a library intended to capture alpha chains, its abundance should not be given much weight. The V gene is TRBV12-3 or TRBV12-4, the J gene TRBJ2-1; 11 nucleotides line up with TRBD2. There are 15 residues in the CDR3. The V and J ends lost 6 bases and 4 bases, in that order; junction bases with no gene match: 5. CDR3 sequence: CASRTGTSGYNEQFF. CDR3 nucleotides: TGTGCCAGCAGAACCGGGACTAGCGGTTACAATGAGCAGTTCTTC.

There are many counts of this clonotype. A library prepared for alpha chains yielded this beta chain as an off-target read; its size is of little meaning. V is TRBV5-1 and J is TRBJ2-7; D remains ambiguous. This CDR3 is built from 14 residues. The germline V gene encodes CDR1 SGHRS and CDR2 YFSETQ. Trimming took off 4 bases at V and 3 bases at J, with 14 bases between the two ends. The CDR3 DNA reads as TGCGCCAGCAGCGACCCTCCAGGTGGCTACGAGCAGTACTTC. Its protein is CASSDPPGGYEQYF.

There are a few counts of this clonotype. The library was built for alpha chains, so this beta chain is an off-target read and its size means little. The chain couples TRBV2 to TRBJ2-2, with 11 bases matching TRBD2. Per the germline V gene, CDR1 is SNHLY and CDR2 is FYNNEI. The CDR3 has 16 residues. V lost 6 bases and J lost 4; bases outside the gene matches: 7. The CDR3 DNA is TGTGCCAGCAGCGTACTAGCGGGAGAACCCACCGGGGAGCTGTTTTTT. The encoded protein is CASSVLAGEPTGELFF. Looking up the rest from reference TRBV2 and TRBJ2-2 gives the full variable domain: EPEVTQTPSHQVTQMGQEVILRCVPISNHLYFYWYRQILGQKVEFLVSFYNNEISEKSEIFDDQFSVERPDGSNFTLKIRSTKLEDSAMYFCASSVLAGEPTGELFFGEGSRLTVL.

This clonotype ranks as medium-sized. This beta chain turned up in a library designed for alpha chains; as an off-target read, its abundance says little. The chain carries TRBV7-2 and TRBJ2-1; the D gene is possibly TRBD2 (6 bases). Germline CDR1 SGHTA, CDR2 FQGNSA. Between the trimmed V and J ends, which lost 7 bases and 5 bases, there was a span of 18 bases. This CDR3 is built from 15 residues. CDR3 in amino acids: CASTLRDSFNNEQFF. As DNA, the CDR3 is TGTGCCAGCACCCTCCGGGACTCTTTTAACAATGAGCAGTTCTTC.

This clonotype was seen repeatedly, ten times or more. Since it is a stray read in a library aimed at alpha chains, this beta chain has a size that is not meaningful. CDR3 amino acids: CSVARDRVDTGELFF. The DNA for the CDR3 is TGCAGCGTCGCCCGGGACAGGGTGGACACCGGGGAGCTGTTTTTT. The chain has TRBV29-1 and TRBJ2-2, with TRBD1 identical over 9 bases. J was trimmed by 3 bases and V by 6 bases; bases with no gene match: 8. Per germline, CDR1 SQVTM and CDR2 ANQGSEA. The CDR3 contains 15 residues.

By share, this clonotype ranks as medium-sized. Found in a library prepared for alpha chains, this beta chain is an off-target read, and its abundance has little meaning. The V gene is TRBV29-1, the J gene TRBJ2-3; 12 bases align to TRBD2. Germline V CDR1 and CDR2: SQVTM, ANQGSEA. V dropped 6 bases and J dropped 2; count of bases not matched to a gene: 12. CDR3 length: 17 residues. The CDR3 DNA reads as TGCAGCGTCTCCTTCCAGACTAGCGGGGGATACACAGATACGCAGTATTTT. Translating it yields CSVSFQTSGGYTDTQYF.

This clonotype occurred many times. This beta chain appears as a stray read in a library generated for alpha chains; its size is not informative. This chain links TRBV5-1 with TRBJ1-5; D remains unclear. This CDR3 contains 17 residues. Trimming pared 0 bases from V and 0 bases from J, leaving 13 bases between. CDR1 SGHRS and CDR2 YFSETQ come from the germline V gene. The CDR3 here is CASSLGTTSHSNQPQHF. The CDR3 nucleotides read TGCGCCAGCAGCTTGGGTACGACAAGCCATAGCAATCAGCCCCAGCATTTT. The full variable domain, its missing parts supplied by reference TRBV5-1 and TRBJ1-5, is KAGVTQTPRYLIKTRGQQVTLSCSPISGHRSVSWYQQTPGQGLQFLFEYFSETQRNKGNFPGRFSGRQFSNSRSEMNVSTLELGDSALYLCASSLGTTSHSNQPQHFGDGTRLSIL.

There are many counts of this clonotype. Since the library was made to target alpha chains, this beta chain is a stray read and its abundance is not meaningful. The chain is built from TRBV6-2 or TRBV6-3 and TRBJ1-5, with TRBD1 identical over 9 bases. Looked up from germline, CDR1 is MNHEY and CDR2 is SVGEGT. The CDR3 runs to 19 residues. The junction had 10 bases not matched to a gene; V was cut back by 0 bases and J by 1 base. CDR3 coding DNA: TGTGCCAGCAGTTACTCTCGGACAGGGGTGCAAGGGAGCAATCAGCCCCAGCATTTT. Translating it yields CASSYSRTGVQGSNQPQHF.

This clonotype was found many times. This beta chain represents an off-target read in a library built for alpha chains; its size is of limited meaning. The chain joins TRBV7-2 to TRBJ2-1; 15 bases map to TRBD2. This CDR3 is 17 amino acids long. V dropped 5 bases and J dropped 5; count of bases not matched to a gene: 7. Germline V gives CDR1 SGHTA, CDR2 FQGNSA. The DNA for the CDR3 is TGTGCCAGCAGCCCGGGACTAGCGGGAGGTACTAACAATGAGCAGTTCTTC. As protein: CASSPGLAGGTNNEQFF.

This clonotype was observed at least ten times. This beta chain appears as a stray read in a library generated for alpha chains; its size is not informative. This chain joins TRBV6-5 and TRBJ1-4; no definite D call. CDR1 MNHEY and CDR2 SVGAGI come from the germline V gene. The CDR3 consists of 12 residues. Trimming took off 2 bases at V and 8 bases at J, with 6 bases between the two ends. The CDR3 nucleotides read TGTGCCAGCAGTTACCTGGGAGAAAAACTGTTTTTT. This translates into CASSYLGEKLFF.

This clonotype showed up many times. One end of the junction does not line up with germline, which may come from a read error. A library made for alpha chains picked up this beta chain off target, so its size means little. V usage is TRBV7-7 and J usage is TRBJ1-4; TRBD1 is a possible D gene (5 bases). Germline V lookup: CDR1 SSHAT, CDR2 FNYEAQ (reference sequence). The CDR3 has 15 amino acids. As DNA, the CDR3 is TGTGCTAGCAGCTCCGGACGGGGGGTAGGGGAAAAACTGTTTTTT. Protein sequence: CASSSGRGVGEKLFF.

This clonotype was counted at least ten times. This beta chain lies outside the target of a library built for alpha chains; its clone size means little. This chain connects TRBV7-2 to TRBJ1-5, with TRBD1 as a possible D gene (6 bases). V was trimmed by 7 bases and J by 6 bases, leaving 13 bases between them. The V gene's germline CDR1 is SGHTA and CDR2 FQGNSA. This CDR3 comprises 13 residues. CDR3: CASTQGYGQPQHF. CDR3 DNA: TGTGCCAGCACACAGGGCTACGGTCAGCCCCAGCATTTT.

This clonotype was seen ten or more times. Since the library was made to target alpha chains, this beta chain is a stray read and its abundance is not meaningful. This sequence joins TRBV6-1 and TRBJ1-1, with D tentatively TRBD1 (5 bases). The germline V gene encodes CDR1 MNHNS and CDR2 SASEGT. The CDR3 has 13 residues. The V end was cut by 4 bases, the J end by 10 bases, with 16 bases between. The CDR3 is CASSADNLGGAFF. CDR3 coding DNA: TGTGCCAGCAGTGCTGACAACCTGGGGGGAGCTTTCTTT.

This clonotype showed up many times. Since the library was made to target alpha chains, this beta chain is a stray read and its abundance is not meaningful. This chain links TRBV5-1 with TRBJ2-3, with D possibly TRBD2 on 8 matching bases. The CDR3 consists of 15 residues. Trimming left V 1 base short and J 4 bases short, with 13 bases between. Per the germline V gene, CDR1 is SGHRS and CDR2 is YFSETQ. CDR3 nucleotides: TGCGCCAGCAGCTTGTCGGGAGGGGGCTCAGATACGCAGTATTTT. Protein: CASSLSGGGSDTQYF.

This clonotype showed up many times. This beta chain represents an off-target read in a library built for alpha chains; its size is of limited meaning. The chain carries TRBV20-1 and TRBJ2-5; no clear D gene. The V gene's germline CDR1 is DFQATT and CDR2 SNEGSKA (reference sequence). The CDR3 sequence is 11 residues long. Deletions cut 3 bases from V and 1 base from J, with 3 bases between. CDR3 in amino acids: CSASVQETQYF. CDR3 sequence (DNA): TGCAGTGCTAGCGTCCAAGAGACCCAGTACTTC.

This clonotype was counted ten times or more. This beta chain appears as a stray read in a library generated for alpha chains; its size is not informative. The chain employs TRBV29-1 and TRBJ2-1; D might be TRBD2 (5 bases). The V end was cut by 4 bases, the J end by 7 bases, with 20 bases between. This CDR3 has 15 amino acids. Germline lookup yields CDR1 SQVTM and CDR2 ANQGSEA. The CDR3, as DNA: TGCAGCGTTGTATTTGGACCCCGGGAAATTAATGAGCAGTTCTTC. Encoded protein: CSVVFGPREINEQFF.

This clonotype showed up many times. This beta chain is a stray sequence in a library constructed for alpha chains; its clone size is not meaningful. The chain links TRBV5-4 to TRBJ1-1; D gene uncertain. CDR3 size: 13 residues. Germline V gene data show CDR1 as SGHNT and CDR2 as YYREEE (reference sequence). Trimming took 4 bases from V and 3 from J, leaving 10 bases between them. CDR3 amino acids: CASSAVDDTEAFF. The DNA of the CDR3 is TGTGCCAGCAGCGCTGTGGATGACACTGAAGCTTTCTTT.

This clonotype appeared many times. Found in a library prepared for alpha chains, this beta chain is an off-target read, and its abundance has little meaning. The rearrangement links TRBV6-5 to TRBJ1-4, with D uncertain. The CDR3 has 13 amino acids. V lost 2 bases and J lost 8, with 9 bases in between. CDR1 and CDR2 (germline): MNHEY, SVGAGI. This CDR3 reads CASSYRLGEKLFF. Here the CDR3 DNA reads TGTGCCAGCAGTTACAGGCTCGGGGAAAAACTGTTTTTT.